These 25 T cell receptor beta chains were all obtained from the same sample, sequenced in a study of T-cell memory formation after mild COVID-19. TCRdb analysed the 5' RACE reads with MiXCR anew, one entry per CDR3 protein. The sample contains 500,000 to 600,000 distinct CDR3 sequences, around 17% of which appear only once. Sequencing used PBMCs or a T cell subset sorted from them (not recorded which). These receptors came from an adult woman who had mild COVID-19 (a few samples of this study predate the infection). Cell type and time point are not known.

The chain couples TRBV18 to TRBJ2-5, with TRBD2 matching over 11 bases. The CDR3 runs to 16 residues. The V gene's germline CDR1 is KGHSH and CDR2 LQKENI. Trimming removed 3 bases from V and 5 bases from J; junction bases left unmatched: 8. As DNA, the CDR3 is TGTGCCAGCTCACCGGGGAAGACTAGCGGGGTTGAGACCCAGTACTTC. Translation: CASSPGKTSGVETQYF.

The J gene is TRBJ2-4, the V gene TRBV5-4; TRBD1 matches at 7 bases. The CDR3 loop spans 14 amino acids. The V and J ends lost 4 bases and 6 bases, in that order; junction bases with no gene match: 7. Germline CDR1 SGHNT, CDR2 YYREEE (reference sequence). CDR3 region: CASSPGTDTNIQYF. The CDR3 DNA reads TGTGCCAGCAGCCCCGGGACAGATACAAACATTCAGTACTTC.

CDR3: CASSLGAGRASRTRNEQFF. In DNA, the CDR3 is TGTGCCAGCAGCTTAGGAGCGGGCCGCGCGAGTAGAACTCGGAATGAGCAGTTCTTC. The chain joins TRBV7-2 to TRBJ2-1, with D possibly being TRBD2 (6 bases). Germline V gene sequence: CDR1 SGHTA, CDR2 FQGNSA. This CDR3 is 19 amino acids long. V gave up 1 base and J gave up 7 bases, with 26 bases separating them.

The J gene is TRBJ1-1, the V gene TRBV5-4; 9 bases line up with TRBD1. This CDR3 spans 14 amino acids. The V segment lost 8 bases and the J segment 1 base; nucleotides outside the gene matches: 6. Per the germline V gene, CDR1 is SGHNT and CDR2 is YYREEE (reference sequence). The CDR3 loop is CASYRGQGNTEAFF. The CDR3 DNA reads TGTGCCAGTTACAGGGGGCAGGGGAACACTGAAGCTTTCTTT.

The V call is TRBV12-3 or TRBV12-4, the J call TRBJ2-3, with D hard to call. V dropped 6 bases and J dropped 7 bases, with 11 bases sitting between them. The CDR3 length is 12 residues. CDR3 nucleotide sequence: TGTGCCAGCAGCTCACGAAACTATACGCAGTATTTT. Residues: CASSSRNYTQYF.

This clonotype came up a few times. The chain has TRBV12-3 or TRBV12-4 and TRBJ2-1, with D uncertain. The CDR3 has 11 residues. The V end lost 5 bases, the J end lost 9 bases, and 8 bases lay between the germline ends. The CDR3 DNA is TGTGCCAGCAGTCCGACGGGTGAGCAGTTCTTC. This encodes CASSPTGEQFF.

This clonotype has at least ten counts. The chain couples TRBV5-1 to TRBJ2-7, with TRBD1 identical over 10 bases. The CDR3 spans 15 residues. The ends lost 0 bases at V and 5 bases at J; junction bases unmatched: 5. The germline V gene has CDR1 SGHRS and CDR2 YFSETQ. The CDR3 loop reads CASSLAGTGVNEQYF. As DNA, the CDR3 is TGCGCCAGCAGCTTGGCCGGGACAGGGGTCAACGAGCAGTACTTC.

V is TRBV5-6 and J is TRBJ1-2, with 8 positions matching TRBD1. Trimming removed 4 bases from V and 0 bases from J; junction bases left unmatched: 5. The CDR3 runs to 15 residues. Germline values: CDR1 SGHDT, CDR2 YYEEEE. The CDR3 loop is CASSRDRQSNYGYTF. As DNA, the CDR3 is TGTGCCAGCAGCAGGGACAGGCAGTCTAACTATGGCTACACCTTC.

This rearrangement joins TRBV5-5 to TRBJ2-7; no definite D call. V was clipped by 0 bases and J by 2 bases, with 12 bases between them. This CDR3 has 15 amino acids. Germline CDR1 and CDR2: SGHKS and YYEKEE (reference sequence). This CDR3 reads CASSLDPGGPYEQYF. DNA of the CDR3: TGTGCCAGCAGCTTGGACCCAGGCGGACCCTACGAGCAGTACTTC.

The genes are TRBV24-1 and TRBJ1-5; no clear D. Germline lookup yields CDR1 KGHDR and CDR2 SFDVKD. The CDR3 runs 13 residues. With 9 bases removed from V and 4 bases from J, the gap between germline ends came to 12 bases. This CDR3 is CATRLGGNQPQHF. CDR3 bases: TGTGCCACCCGCTTGGGCGGAAATCAGCCCCAGCATTTT.

This clonotype was observed a handful of times. J is TRBJ2-6 and V is TRBV6-5, with D hard to call. V was pared by 7 bases and J by 2 bases, with 15 bases between. The germline CDR1 and CDR2 sequences are MNHEY and SVGAGI. This CDR3 is built from 16 residues. The CDR3 spells CASTKRMGAGANVLTF. The CDR3, as DNA: TGTGCCAGCACCAAACGGATGGGCGCTGGGGCCAACGTCCTGACTTTC.

This clonotype was detected only a few times. The CDR3 region is CASSRQGGQETQYF. DNA of the CDR3: TGTGCCAGCAGCCGACAGGGGGGTCAAGAGACCCAGTACTTC. The chain is built from TRBV5-5 and TRBJ2-5, with TRBD1 matching over 9 bases. Trimming took 4 bases from V and 2 from J; bases not matched to a gene: 3. Germline assignment: CDR1 SGHKS and CDR2 YYEKEE (reference sequence). The CDR3 length is 14 residues.

This clonotype was found a few times. V and J are TRBV10-3 and TRBJ2-7; no clear D. Deletions cut 0 bases from V and 4 bases from J, with 7 bases between. Germline values: CDR1 ENHRY, CDR2 SYGVKD. The CDR3 extends over 13 amino acids. The CDR3 sequence is CAISESMSYEQYF. CDR3 DNA sequence: TGTGCCATCAGTGAGTCTATGAGTTACGAGCAGTACTTC.

This clonotype was found a few times. This chain links TRBV7-8 with TRBJ2-1, with 10 bases lining up with TRBD2. Germline CDR1 is SGHVS and CDR2 is FQNEAQ. J gave up 7 bases and V 0 bases, and 9 bases lay outside the gene matches. This CDR3 is built from 17 residues. CDR3 in DNA: TGTGCCAGCAGCTTAGCGACGGGAGCTAGCGGGAGTAATGAGCAGTTCTTC. This sequence encodes CASSLATGASGSNEQFF. Together with reference TRBV7-8 and TRBJ2-1, the CDR3 gives the full variable domain: GAGVSQSPRYKVAKRGQDVALRCDPISGHVSLFWYQQALGQGPEFLTYFQNEAQLDKSGLPSDRFFAERPEGSVSTLKIQRTQQEDSAVYLCASSLATGASGSNEQFFGPGTRLTVL.

The V call is TRBV6-2 or TRBV6-3, the J call TRBJ2-3; no definite D call. Trimming left V 0 bases short and J 4 bases short, with 17 bases between. The CDR3 is 17 amino acids. CDR1 is MNHEY and CDR2 is SVGEGT in the germline V gene. Here the CDR3 DNA reads TGTGCCAGCAGTTACTCGAATATTGGGAACATGGCAGATACGCAGTATTTT. As protein: CASSYSNIGNMADTQYF.

V gene TRBV11-2 combines with J gene TRBJ2-3; 7 positions agree with TRBD2. Germline V gives CDR1 SGHAT, CDR2 FQNNGV. Germline trimming cut 2 bases from V and 1 base from J; bases unmatched to any gene: 9. This CDR3 has 17 residues. The CDR3 region is CASSLKRLTSGTDTQYF. CDR3 nucleotides: TGTGCCAGCAGCTTAAAAAGACTTACTAGCGGCACAGATACGCAGTATTTT.

This clonotype was counted between two and nine times. The V gene is TRBV6-2 or TRBV6-3, the J gene TRBJ2-7; weak D call: TRBD1 (7 bases). Germline loops: CDR1 MNHEY, CDR2 SVGEGT. This CDR3 has 15 residues. V was shortened by 7 bases and J by 2 bases, with 18 bases between the two germline ends. In nucleotides, the CDR3 is TGTGCCAGCAAGGCGGGGCGACAGGGTACCTACGAGCAGTACTTC. Its translation: CASKAGRQGTYEQYF.

The chain joins TRBV20-1 to TRBJ2-7; 10 nucleotides line up with TRBD1. CDR1 is DFQATT and CDR2 is SNEGSKA in the germline V gene (reference sequence). Losses at the gene ends were 0 bases for V and 2 bases for J; bases not matched to a gene: 4. The CDR3 extends over 15 amino acids. The CDR3 sequence: CSARETGTGAYEQYF. DNA for the CDR3: TGCAGTGCTAGAGAGACCGGGACAGGGGCCTACGAGCAGTACTTC.

This clonotype was seen many times. The chain is built from TRBV6-5 and TRBJ2-4; possible D gene TRBD2, 6 bases. Germline V CDR1 and CDR2: MNHEY, SVGAGI. Trimming stripped 0 bases from V and 8 bases from J, with 11 bases between. The CDR3 runs 14 residues. CDR3 loop: CASSYSWGGDIQYF. DNA for the CDR3: TGTGCCAGCAGTTACTCTTGGGGCGGGGACATTCAGTACTTC.

J is TRBJ2-2 and V is TRBV6-1; TRBD1 matches at 9 bases. Trimming cost V 6 bases and J 4 bases; bases outside gene matches: 12. Germline V gene sequence: CDR1 MNHNS, CDR2 SASEGT. The CDR3 extends over 17 amino acids. CDR3 region: CASSTPGQGRSTGELFF. CDR3 DNA sequence: TGTGCCAGCAGCACGCCGGGACAGGGTAGAAGCACCGGGGAGCTGTTTTTT.

This clonotype was detected a few times. The chain combines TRBV20-1 with TRBJ2-7, with 8 bases matching TRBD2. Germline V CDR1 and CDR2: DFQATT, SNEGSKA (reference sequence). J lost 0 bases, V lost 4 bases, and 11 bases had no gene match. The CDR3 runs to 16 residues. The CDR3 is CSATPLLSGSSYEQYF. The CDR3 DNA reads as TGCAGTGCTACCCCTTTGCTAAGCGGGAGCTCCTACGAGCAGTACTTC.

This chain connects TRBV30 to TRBJ1-6; D ambiguous. CDR1 and CDR2 from the germline V gene are GTSNPN and SVGIG (reference sequence). The V and J ends lost 0 bases and 10 bases respectively, with 13 bases between them. The CDR3 runs 14 residues. The CDR3 here is CAWSVGLIQSPLHF. CDR3 DNA sequence: TGTGCCTGGAGTGTTGGGTTGATACAGTCACCCCTCCACTTT.

This clonotype came up a few times. The chain recombines TRBV14 with TRBJ2-1; TRBD2 aligns across 7 bases. The V and J ends lost 4 bases and 8 bases, in that order; junction bases with no gene match: 11. Germline V gives CDR1 SGHDN, CDR2 FVKESK. The CDR3 totals 15 residues. The CDR3 here is CASSPGLPGGDEQFF. As DNA, the CDR3 is TGTGCCAGCAGCCCGGGACTACCTGGTGGTGATGAGCAGTTCTTC. Together with reference TRBV14 and TRBJ2-1, the CDR3 gives the full variable domain: EAGVTQFPSHSVIEKGQTVTLRCDPISGHDNLYWYRRVMGKEIKFLLHFVKESKQDESGMPNNRFLAERTGGTYSTLKVQPAELEDSGVYFCASSPGLPGGDEQFFGPGTRLTVL.

The chain recombines TRBV6-1 with TRBJ2-1; D is ambiguous. The CDR3 is 15 amino acids. Germline values: CDR1 MNHNS, CDR2 SASEGT. Trimming took off 3 bases at V and 0 bases at J, with 9 bases between the two ends. This CDR3 reads CASSDIFSSYNEQFF. The CDR3 DNA reads as TGTGCCAGCAGTGATATTTTCAGCTCCTACAATGAGCAGTTCTTC.

This clonotype was detected a few times. The chain is built from TRBV9 and TRBJ2-5; 8 bases align to TRBD2. V trimming: 3 bases; J trimming: 7 bases; junction bases outside the gene matches: 8. This CDR3 region has 14 residues. Germline V lookup: CDR1 SGDLS, CDR2 YYNGEE. CDR3 nucleotides: TGTGCCAGCAGCGAGGGGACTAGTGCCGGGACCCAGTACTTC. Its translation: CASSEGTSAGTQYF.